Listed below are T cell receptor beta chains from one sample, sequenced in a study of Ad26.COV2.S vaccination and SARS-CoV-2 variants. Clones were sequenced by immunoSEQ multiplex PCR, and TCRdb holds only the in-frame ones, with some missing. The table lists a few hundred thousand clones, 90% of them singletons. Sequencing used peripheral blood, obtained in a trial of Ad26.COV2.S vaccine versus placebo. The receptor set was obtained from a person between 18 and 59 years old who received the Ad26.COV2.S COVID-19 vaccine or a placebo. Both conserved end residues are part of each CDR3. The D gene is left open where the match is weak. Not every row has a clone size; where given, it reads once, few, many or a size class.

>TRBV30|TRBJ2-2|NA|NA|14
TGTGCCTGGTCTATGGGAGTGGTCACCGGGGAGCTGTTTTTT
CAWSMGVVTGELFF
>TRBV3-1/TRBV3-2|TRBJ1-1|TRBD1|once|15
TGTGCCAGCAGCCTGAGACAGGGAGGGAGAACTGAAGCTTTCTTT
CASSLRQGGRTEAFF
>TRBV27|TRBJ1-6|NA|NA|15
TGTGCCAGCAGTTTAGCAGGGCCGAGTAATTCACCCCTCCACTTT
CASSLAGPSNSPLHF
>TRBV19|TRBJ2-7|NA|NA|14
TGTGCCAGTAGCCGACAGGAGAGCTCCTACGAGCAGTACTTC
CASSRQESSYEQYF
>TRBV20-1|TRBJ1-5|TRBD1|NA|15
TGCAGTGCTAGTGCCGGGACAGGGGAAAACGAGCCCCAGCATTTT
CSASAGTGENEPQHF
>TRBV7-2|TRBJ2-7|NA|NA|12
TGTGCCAGCAGCTTAGCTTTTTCGGAGCAGTACTTC
CASSLAFSEQYF
>TRBV19|TRBJ2-7|TRBD1|NA|15
TGTGCCAGTAGTCTCACCCTCGACAGGGCCTACGAGCAGTACTTC
CASSLTLDRAYEQYF
>TRBV19|TRBJ2-3|TRBD2|NA|19
TGTGCCAGTAGTCTCCCGCCGGGACTAGCGGGAGCTGGCACAGATACGCAGTATTTT
CASSLPPGLAGAGTDTQYF
>TRBV9|TRBJ2-5|NA|NA|14
TGTGCCAGCAGCGTAGGCGGGGATCAAGAGACCCAGTACTTC
CASSVGGDQETQYF
>TRBV3-1/TRBV3-2|TRBJ1-1|TRBD1|NA|12
TGTGCCAGCAGCCAAGAAACAGGGGTGGTTTTCTTT
CASSQETGVVFF
>TRBV2|TRBJ1-3|NA|NA|14
TGTGCCAGCAGTGAAGCGGCTCCTGGAAACACCATATATTTT
CASSEAAPGNTIYF
>TRBV5-8|TRBJ2-3|NA|NA|17
TGTGCCAGCAGCTTGAGCCGTGGGATTTCTAGCACAGATACGCAGTATTTT
CASSLSRGISSTDTQYF
>TRBV27|TRBJ2-1|NA|NA|14
TGTGCCAGCAGTTTGAAGACCAACTACAATGAGCAGTTCTTC
CASSLKTNYNEQFF
>TRBV5-1|TRBJ2-3|NA|NA|18
TGCGCCAGCAGCTTGTCCCTGACTCCCCTTAACCCCACAGATACGCAGTATTTT
CASSLSLTPLNPTDTQYF
>TRBV5-8|TRBJ2-7|NA|NA|14
TGTGCCAGCAGCTTGGTTAGGGGATCCTACGAGCAGTACTTC
CASSLVRGSYEQYF
>TRBV10-3|TRBJ2-5|NA|NA|13
TGTGCCATCAGTGATAGACAGCAAGAGACCCAGTACTTC
CAISDRQQETQYF
>TRBV30|TRBJ1-1|NA|NA|14
TGTGCCTGGAGTCCAATTGGGGGGAACACTGAAGCTTTCTTT
CAWSPIGGNTEAFF
>TRBV24-1|TRBJ2-3|NA|NA|15
TGTGCCACCAGTGATCCCCGGTGGGGCACAGATACGCAGTATTTT
CATSDPRWGTDTQYF
>TRBV27|TRBJ2-1|TRBD1|NA|15
TGTGCCAGCAGTTGGGGCGGGACAGGGGTCAATGAGCAGTTCTTC
CASSWGGTGVNEQFF
>TRBV28|TRBJ1-5|TRBD1|NA|16
TGTGCCAGCAGTTTTACCGGACAGGTTAGCAATCAGCCCCAGCATTTT
CASSFTGQVSNQPQHF
>TRBV3-1/TRBV3-2|TRBJ2-1|TRBD2|once|16
TGTGCCAGCAGTCGGACTAGCGGGAGGGGAGACAATGAGCAGTTCTTC
CASSRTSGRGDNEQFF
>TRBV18|TRBJ2-7|NA|NA|14
TGTGCCAGCTCACGGGCCGGGAACGCCTACGAGCAGTACTTC
CASSRAGNAYEQYF
>TRBV6-5|TRBJ2-1|TRBD1|NA|14
TGTGCCATTAAAGGACAGGGGAGAAATAATGAGCAGTTCTTC
CAIKGQGRNNEQFF
>TRBV7-8|TRBJ2-7|NA|once|15
TGTGCCAGCAGCCGAAACCTGGGATTTGAAAACGAGCAGTACTTC
CASSRNLGFENEQYF
>TRBV19|TRBJ1-5|TRBD1|few|16
TGTGCCAGTAGTAATCTCAGGACAGGGGGCAATCAGCCCCAGCATTTT
CASSNLRTGGNQPQHF
>TRBV7-9|TRBJ2-1|TRBD2|NA|15
TGTGCCAGCAGCTCTCCGGGACTAGCATACAATGAGCAGTTCTTC
CASSSPGLAYNEQFF
>TRBV4-3|TRBJ2-3|TRBD1|once|15
TGCGCCAGCAGCCAACGGGACAGGGCCTCAGATACGCAGTATTTT
CASSQRDRASDTQYF
>TRBV3-1/TRBV3-2|TRBJ2-7|NA|NA|15
TGTGCCAGCAGCCAAGTGAGGACTTTAACCTACGAGCAGTACTTC
CASSQVRTLTYEQYF
>TRBV3-1/TRBV3-2|TRBJ1-1|TRBD1|few|14
TGTGCCAGCAGCCAAGTAGGGGGCGCTCCTGAAGCTTTCTTT
CASSQVGGAPEAFF
>TRBV19|TRBJ1-4|NA|NA|14
TGTGCCAGTAGTATAGGCCAGGGCGTAGAAAAACTGTTTTTT
CASSIGQGVEKLFF
>TRBV6-2/TRBV6-3|TRBJ2-7|TRBD2|few|16
TGTGCCAGCAGTTATGGCCCGACTAGCGGGCACTACGAGCAGTACTTC
CASSYGPTSGHYEQYF
>TRBV3-1/TRBV3-2|TRBJ2-7|TRBD1|NA|14
TGTGCCAGCAGCCGACGGGACAGGGAGAACGAGCAGTACTTC
CASSRRDRENEQYF
>TRBV13|TRBJ2-5|NA|NA|12
TGTGCCAGCAGCTTAAGAGTTGAGACCCAGTACTTC
CASSLRVETQYF
>TRBV5-1|TRBJ2-3|NA|NA|16
TGCGCCAGCAGCTTGGAACTTGGGGGCGGGACAGATACGCAGTATTTT
CASSLELGGGTDTQYF
>TRBV4-1|TRBJ1-1|NA|NA|16
TGCGCCAGCCGCCGATGGGCGACAGGTATGAACACTGAAGCTTTCTTT
CASRRWATGMNTEAFF
>TRBV9|TRBJ1-2|NA|NA|14
TGTGCCAGCAGCGCCCAGGACGGGCCGGGTGGCTACACCTTC
CASSAQDGPGGYTF
>TRBV5-5|TRBJ2-7|NA|NA|14
TGTGCCAGCAGCCCAGGGACGGGGACCTACGAGCAGTACTTC
CASSPGTGTYEQYF
>TRBV19|TRBJ2-7|NA|NA|15
TGTGCCAGTAGTATCCCTGGCCGGAGCTCCTACGAGCAGTACTTC
CASSIPGRSSYEQYF
>TRBV9|TRBJ2-3|NA|NA|17
TGTGCCAGCAGCGTACCCGAGACAGGGAGGCAACCAGATACGCAGTATTTT
CASSVPETGRQPDTQYF
>TRBV5-4|TRBJ2-4|TRBD1|NA|14
TGTGCCAGCAGCCCCGGACAGGGGTCTTACGTTCAGTACTTC
CASSPGQGSYVQYF
>TRBV7-2|TRBJ1-6|NA|NA|15
TGTGCCAGCAGGAGACGTGAAGGTTGGAATTCACCCCTCCACTTT
CASRRREGWNSPLHF
>TRBV6-2/TRBV6-3|TRBJ2-7|TRBD2|many|14
TGTGCCAGCAGTTTGGGGACTAACTCCTACGAGCAGTACTTC
CASSLGTNSYEQYF
>TRBV13|TRBJ1-2|NA|NA|13
TGTGCCAGCAGCTTAGGCAGAAACTATGGCTACACCTTC
CASSLGRNYGYTF
>TRBV9|TRBJ2-2|TRBD1|few|15
TGTGCCAGCAGCGCGACAGGGGGCGCGGCCGGGGAGCTGTTTTTT
CASSATGGAAGELFF
>TRBV3-1/TRBV3-2|TRBJ2-3|NA|NA|15
TGTGCCAGCAGGGTGAGCGGGTCTAGCACAGATACGCAGTATTTT
CASRVSGSSTDTQYF
>TRBV7-2|TRBJ2-7|TRBD1|NA|16
TGTGCCAGCAGCTTAATTGGGACAGGGGATCCCTACGAGCAGTACTTC
CASSLIGTGDPYEQYF
>TRBV4-3|TRBJ2-7|TRBD2|NA|16
TGCGCCAGCAGCCAAGAGTGGCCTAGCGGGACTCGGGAGCAGTACTTC
CASSQEWPSGTREQYF
>TRBV29-1|TRBJ2-3|TRBD2|NA|17
TGCAGCGTGGGGGGAGGCGGGGCAGCGGGAAGAACAGATACGCAGTATTTT
CSVGGGGAAGRTDTQYF
>TRBV7-6|TRBJ2-3|TRBD1|NA|16
TGTGCCAGCAGCTTAGGAACAGGGGGCGGCACAGATACGCAGTATTTT
CASSLGTGGGTDTQYF
>TRBV7-9|TRBJ1-4|NA|NA|15
TGTGCCAGCAGGAATGACCAGGGACTTAATGAAAAACTGTTTTTT
CASRNDQGLNEKLFF
>TRBV4-1|TRBJ2-5|NA|NA|16
TGCGCCAGCAGCCAAAACCCCCGGGCTAGAGCTGAGACCCAGTACTTC
CASSQNPRARAETQYF